A single sample gave rise to the 19 T cell receptor beta chains below, sequenced in a study of blood T cells in healthy people across ages. Sample-barcoded 5' priming and a J-beta primer mix drove a second PCR of about 7 to 12 cycles. Each CDR3 protein gets one entry after TCRdb re-called the 5' RACE reads with MiXCR. The sample has about 1,400,000 distinct CDR3 sequences, around 39% seen once. Sequenced sample: blood. Every receptor here comes from a woman aged 18-35 years in good health.

The genes are TRBV10-3 and TRBJ2-6; possible D gene TRBD1, 5 bases. CDR1 ENHRY and CDR2 SYGVKD come from the germline V gene. This CDR3 has 15 amino acids. The V and J ends lost 2 bases and 3 bases respectively, with 8 bases between them. The CDR3 spells CAISEQGNGANVLTF. CDR3 DNA: TGTGCCATCAGTGAGCAGGGTAATGGGGCCAACGTCCTGACTTTC.

In DNA, the CDR3 is TGCAGTGCTAGATACACAGGGGGTGGGGCCGGGGAGCTGTTTTTT. Translation gives CSARYTGGGAGELFF. The chain recombines TRBV20-1 with TRBJ2-2; 8 bases fit TRBD1. The CDR3 runs to 15 residues. V dropped 2 bases and J dropped 6; count of bases not matched to a gene: 8. Germline V gene lookup returns CDR1 DFQATT and CDR2 SNEGSKA (reference sequence).

The CDR3 region is CASSRAPQGALDYEQYF. The CDR3 nucleotides read TGTGCCAGCTCACGAGCTCCCCAGGGGGCGTTGGACTACGAGCAGTACTTC. The chain employs TRBV18 and TRBJ2-4, with TRBD1 identical over 8 bases. The J call is in doubt because the DNA end fits TRBJ2-7 better. Germline V lookup: CDR1 KGHSH, CDR2 LQKENI. This CDR3 has 17 residues.

This clonotype was seen only a few times. The J gene is TRBJ2-3, the V gene TRBV5-1; a possible D gene is TRBD1 (6 bases). V lost 4 bases, J lost 2 bases, and 17 bases lay in between. This CDR3 has 16 amino acids. Germline-derived CDR1 and CDR2 are SGHRS and YFSETQ. CDR3 in DNA: TGCGCCAGCAGCCTCACGACAGGACCGATCACAGATACGCAGTATTTT. This codes for CASSLTTGPITDTQYF.

The chain employs TRBV10-3 and TRBJ1-1, with D hard to call. CDR3 size: 13 residues. Germline V gene lookup returns CDR1 ENHRY and CDR2 SYGVKD. V was trimmed by 3 bases and J by 5 bases, leaving 10 bases between them. This chain's CDR3 is CAISDVLLTEAFF. CDR3 in DNA: TGTGCCATCAGTGATGTGCTTCTAACTGAAGCTTTCTTT.

This clonotype was detected many times. V and J are TRBV29-1 and TRBJ2-5; tentatively, D is TRBD1 (7 bases). Germline CDR1 SQVTM, CDR2 ANQGSEA. V dropped 6 bases and J dropped 2 bases, with 13 bases sitting between them. The CDR3 length is 13 residues. The CDR3 spells CSVTPGGQETQYF. The CDR3 region has the DNA TGCAGCGTAACCCCAGGGGGGCAAGAGACCCAGTACTTC.

This clonotype has only a few counts. The chain is built from TRBV30 and TRBJ2-3, with D possibly TRBD1 on 6 matching bases. The CDR3 extends over 16 amino acids. Germline V CDR1 and CDR2: GTSNPN, SVGIG (reference sequence). Trimming took off 0 bases at V and 2 bases at J, with 15 bases between the two ends. The CDR3: CAWSVPHRDTTDTQYF. CDR3 DNA sequence: TGTGCCTGGAGTGTACCCCACCGGGACACCACAGATACGCAGTATTTT.

This clonotype was found a few times. This chain uses TRBV12-3 or TRBV12-4 with TRBJ1-5; TRBD1 is a possible D gene (5 bases). V dropped 5 bases and J dropped 4 bases, with 12 bases sitting between them. CDR3 length equals 14 residues. CDR3 DNA: TGTGCCAGCAGTAACCCTTCAGGGAATCAGCCCCAGCATTTT. Translation: CASSNPSGNQPQHF.

The V and J genes are TRBV6-5 and TRBJ2-5; TRBD2 agrees at 13 bases. The CDR3 totals 15 residues. Trimming cost V 5 bases and J 5 bases; bases outside gene matches: 5. Germline V gives CDR1 MNHEY, CDR2 SVGAGI. This CDR3 is CASSRGLAGVETQYF. The CDR3 coding sequence is TGTGCCAGCAGTCGTGGACTAGCGGGGGTGGAGACCCAGTACTTC.

This clonotype was recorded a few times. In DNA, the CDR3 is TGCGCCAGCAGCGGGGACAGTCTCAACTATGGCTACACCTTC. Amino acid sequence: CASSGDSLNYGYTF. The V call is TRBV5-1, the J call TRBJ1-2, with 7 bases fitting TRBD1. V gave up 4 bases and J gave up 2 bases; unmatched junction bases: 5. The CDR3 is 14 amino acids. Per the germline V gene, CDR1 is SGHRS and CDR2 is YFSETQ.

This chain connects TRBV20-1 to TRBJ1-6, with D possibly matching TRBD1 (5 bases). The V end was cut by 1 base, the J end by 7 bases, with 14 bases between. CDR1 is DFQATT and CDR2 is SNEGSKA in the germline V gene (reference sequence). This CDR3 has 15 residues. CDR3 loop: CSARVGRTRNSPLHF. CDR3 coding DNA: TGCAGTGCTAGAGTGGGCCGGACACGAAATTCACCCCTCCACTTT.

CDR3 in amino acids: CASSYSSWREQFF. CDR3 nucleotide sequence: TGTGCCAGCAGTTACTCGTCGTGGCGGGAGCAGTTCTTC. This chain connects TRBV6-2 or TRBV6-3 to TRBJ2-1; D gene uncertain. The V gene's germline CDR1 is MNHEY and CDR2 SVGEGT. This CDR3 comprises 13 residues. Deletions cut 0 bases from V and 10 bases from J, with 10 bases between.

The chain couples TRBV9 to TRBJ2-5; 9 bases are a match to TRBD2. The trim removed 7 bases at V and 11 bases at J, leaving 15 bases unmatched. Per the germline V gene, CDR1 is SGDLS and CDR2 is YYNGEE. CDR3 length: 14 residues. This CDR3 reads CASGAGGPSNEQYF. The CDR3 nucleotides are TGTGCCAGCGGAGCGGGGGGCCCGAGTAATGAGCAGTACTTC.

The genes are TRBV12-3 or TRBV12-4 and TRBJ1-1; the D is unclear. The V end was cut by 4 bases, the J end by 1 base, with 10 bases between. The CDR3 has 14 residues. CDR3 residues: CASSSPPENTEAFF. CDR3 nucleotide sequence: TGTGCCAGCAGTTCTCCGCCGGAGAACACTGAAGCTTTCTTT.

The V gene is TRBV7-2, the J gene TRBJ1-1; tentatively, D is TRBD1 (6 bases). Germline assignment: CDR1 SGHTA and CDR2 FQGNSA. This CDR3 has 14 residues. V was cut by 4 bases and J by 5 bases, with 14 bases left in between. CDR3 region: CASSSRGGRTEAFF. CDR3 nucleotides: TGTGCCAGCAGCTCCAGAGGGGGACGAACTGAAGCTTTCTTT. The full variable domain, completed using reference TRBV7-2 and TRBJ1-1, is GAGVSQSPSNKVTEKGKDVELRCDPISGHTALYWYRQSLGQGLEFLIYFQGNSAPDKSGLPSDRFSAERTGGSVSTLTIQRTQQEDSAVYLCASSSRGGRTEAFFGQGTRLTVV.

This clonotype was observed at least ten times. J is TRBJ2-1 and V is TRBV7-3; TRBD2 agrees at 9 bases. The J segment lost 3 bases and the V segment lost 1 base, leaving 1 base of the junction unmatched. The CDR3 sequence is 15 residues long. Germline assignment: CDR1 SGHTA and CDR2 FQGTGA. The CDR3 loop reads CASSLSGGVYNEQFF. The CDR3 region has the DNA TGTGCCAGCAGCTTAAGCGGGGGGGTCTACAATGAGCAGTTCTTC.

This clonotype was counted a few times. CDR3 amino acids: CAIRGVGEQYF. The DNA for the CDR3 is TGTGCCATCAGGGGCGTCGGAGAGCAGTACTTC. V is TRBV10-3 and J is TRBJ2-5; no clear D gene. This CDR3 region has 11 residues. CDR1 is ENHRY, CDR2 SYGVKD, per germline. V was shortened by 6 bases and J by 11 bases, with 13 bases between the two germline ends.

This clonotype was seen a few times. The V gene is TRBV21-1, the J gene TRBJ2-3; the D call of TRBD1 is as the table states it, not checked on the DNA. TRBV21-1 is annotated as a pseudogene. This CDR3 contains 15 residues. The CDR3 loop is CASSDRDRWGDTQYF. The CDR3 nucleotides are TGTGCCAGCAGCGACCGGGACAGGTGGGGAGATACGCAGTATTTT.

J is TRBJ2-7 and V is TRBV28; 9 nucleotides match TRBD2. This CDR3 contains 16 residues. In germline, CDR1 is MDHEN, CDR2 SYDVKM. J was trimmed by 12 bases and V by 1 base; bases with no gene match: 16. The DNA for the CDR3 is TGTGCCAGCAGTTTATACGTAGCGGGGGCACAAGAGACCCGGTACTTC. Protein sequence: CASSLYVAGAQETRYF. Full variable domain (missing parts from reference TRBV28 and TRBJ2-7): DVKVTQSSRYLVKRTGEKVFLECVQDMDHENMFWYRQDPGLGLRLIYFSYDVKMKEKGDIPEGYSVSREKKERFSLILESASTNQTSMYLCASSLYVAGAQETRYFGPGTRLTVT.